This entry concerns a single TCR beta chain. Its antigen is as yet unknown. The CDR3 extends over 15 amino acids. CDR1 and CDR2 (germline): MNHNS, SASEGT. Trimming left V 4 bases short and J 0 bases short, with 7 bases between. The data stem from a study of radiation and T cells in renal cell carcinoma. General study results and limits: Top tumor clonotypes rose in blood 2 weeks post-radiation, then contracted.

The protocol was immunoSEQ multiplex PCR, while the TCRdb copy is restricted to in-frame clones and leaves out a portion. The table includes 130,000 to 150,000 clones, 88% detected once. Described time point: baseline pretreatment blood. Treatment reported: 15 Gy SBRT to primary tumor, nephrectomy 4 weeks later. The tumor was a clear cell renal cell carcinoma. The chain carries TRBV6-1 and TRBJ2-6; a weak D match, TRBD1 (5 bases). The TCR was taken from an older woman with renal cell carcinoma. Sequencing used blood, obtained from a patient whose treatment included radiotherapy and nephrectomy. DNA of the CDR3: TGTGCCAGCAGTGTCAGGGACTCTGGGGCCAACGTCCTGACTTTC. Translation gives CASSVRDSGANVLTF.